Below are 24 T cell receptor beta chains sequenced from a single sample in a study of shared clonotypes between healthy human individuals. Generated by immunoSEQ multiplex PCR, the TCRdb table keeps only in-frame clones and is missing some. Of more than 900,000 clones in the sample, 75% to 80% were seen once. Input material: memory CD4+ T cells from PBMCs. Subset specified: CD45RA-negative fraction. Every receptor here comes from a man between 18 and 29 years old in good health. Some clones in this sample may be carry-over from other donors' samples.

This chain joins TRBV28 and TRBJ1-3; D uncertain. Germline V CDR1 and CDR2: MDHEN, SYDVKM. The CDR3 has 11 amino acids. V was cut by 8 bases and J by 6 bases, with 8 bases left in between. CDR3 sequence: CASGDENTIYF. The DNA of the CDR3 is TGTGCCAGCGGTGATGAAAACACCATATATTTT.

This clone was counted ten times or more. The rearrangement uses TRBV27 and TRBJ2-3, with TRBD2 matching 8 bases. Germline CDR1 and CDR2: MNHEY and SMNVEV (reference sequence). Trimming removed 2 bases from V and 3 bases from J; junction bases left unmatched: 4. The CDR3 runs 15 residues. This chain's CDR3 is CASSLQRERTDTQYF. The CDR3, as DNA: TGTGCCAGCAGTTTACAGCGGGAGAGGACAGATACGCAGTATTTT.

The chain is built from TRBV6-1 and TRBJ1-1; D unresolved. CDR3 length equals 11 residues. Germline values: CDR1 MNHNS, CDR2 SASEGT. Trimming removed 5 bases from V and 4 bases from J, with 5 bases in between. The CDR3 spells CASSYATEAFF. Here the CDR3 DNA reads TGTGCCAGCAGTTACGCCACTGAAGCTTTCTTT.

The rearrangement uses TRBV11-2 and TRBJ1-2; 10 nucleotides line up with TRBD1. CDR3 length: 15 amino acids. After removal of 5 bases from V and 5 bases from J, the junction contained 8 bases not matched to a gene. CDR1 and CDR2 (germline): SGHAT, FQNNGV. This CDR3 is CASSPDRGLWYGYTF. The CDR3 nucleotides are TGTGCCAGCAGCCCCGACAGGGGGCTGTGGTATGGCTACACCTTC.

The chain uses TRBV5-1 and TRBJ2-1; D possibly corresponds to TRBD1 (6 bases). With 1 base removed from V and 9 bases from J, the gap between germline ends came to 11 bases. The CDR3 sequence is 13 residues long. CDR1 is SGHRS, CDR2 YFSETQ, per germline. The CDR3 nucleotides read TGCGCCAGCAGCTTGTGGACAGATGCTGAGCAGTTCTTC. Translated, it gives CASSLWTDAEQFF.

There are a few counts of this clone. The V gene is TRBV25-1, the J gene TRBJ2-2; TRBD2 aligns across 8 bases. Looked up from germline, CDR1 is MGHDK and CDR2 is SYGVNS. Unmatched junction bases numbered 4, after V lost 4 bases and J lost 0 bases. CDR3 length: 16 amino acids. CDR3: CASSVHGRANTGELFF. CDR3 DNA: TGTGCCAGCAGTGTTCACGGGAGGGCGAACACCGGGGAGCTGTTTTTT. The full variable domain, completed using reference TRBV25-1 and TRBJ2-2, is EADIYQTPRYLVIGTGKKITLECSQTMGHDKMYWYQQDPGMELHLIHYSYGVNSTEKGDLSSESTVSRIRTEHFPLTLESARPSHTSQYLCASSVHGRANTGELFFGEGSRLTVL.

V is TRBV2 and J is TRBJ1-4, with D possibly matching TRBD1 (5 bases). V was pared by 4 bases and J by 8 bases, with 17 bases between. The CDR3 extends over 15 amino acids. Germline V gene data show CDR1 as SNHLY and CDR2 as FYNNEI. CDR3: CASSGGWSGNEKLFF. CDR3 bases: TGTGCCAGCAGTGGGGGTTGGTCAGGGAACGAAAAACTGTTTTTT.

This clone was observed a single time. A read error is possible here, since a much larger clone lies one base away. V and J are TRBV28 and TRBJ2-7; D is ambiguous. V was cut by 7 bases and J by 0 bases, with 10 bases left in between. The CDR3 consists of 13 residues. The germline V gene has CDR1 MDHEN and CDR2 SYDVKM. The CDR3 loop is CASKGPSSYEQYF. The CDR3 coding sequence is TGTGCCAGCAAGGGCCCTAGCTCCTACGAGCAGTACTTC.

The gene calls are TRBV27 and TRBJ2-6; D gene ambiguous. V gave up 6 bases and J gave up 0 bases, with 9 bases separating them. The CDR3 length is 15 residues. Germline CDR1 and CDR2: MNHEY and SMNVEV (reference sequence). CDR3 nucleotide sequence: TGTGCCAGCAGGCCAGGCTTCTCTGGGGCCAACGTCCTGACTTTC. Its translation is CASRPGFSGANVLTF.

The chain has TRBV7-3 and TRBJ2-2; D remains unclear. The CDR3 runs 16 residues. Trimming pared 5 bases from V and 0 bases from J, leaving 13 bases between. CDR1 is SGHTA, CDR2 FQGTGA, per germline. The DNA of the CDR3 is TGTGCCAGCAGCCCCCGCCGGCAGCCGAACACCGGGGAGCTGTTTTTT. Amino acid sequence: CASSPRRQPNTGELFF.

The chain joins TRBV5-4 to TRBJ2-1, with TRBD1 matching 8 bases. Germline values: CDR1 SGHNT, CDR2 YYREEE (reference sequence). V lost 3 bases and J lost 4; bases outside the gene matches: 9. The CDR3 has 16 amino acids. CDR3 bases: TGTGCCAGCAGCTCCTCAAGACAGGGGCAATACAATGAGCAGTTCTTC. Residues: CASSSSRQGQYNEQFF.

This chain uses TRBV5-1 with TRBJ2-3; D not resolved. The CDR3 runs to 15 residues. Trimming cost V 3 bases and J 0 bases, with 11 bases left between them. The V gene's germline CDR1 is SGHRS and CDR2 YFSETQ. The CDR3 here is CASSSRIPSTDTQYF. The CDR3 DNA follows: TGCGCCAGCAGCTCCCGAATCCCTAGCACAGATACGCAGTATTTT.

In this sample, this clone turned up once. The same CDR3 also results from other DNA sequences found in this sample. This chain joins TRBV28 and TRBJ1-2; 8 nucleotides match TRBD1. Losses at the gene ends were 2 bases for V and 4 bases for J; bases not matched to a gene: 3. CDR1 and CDR2 from the germline V gene are MDHEN and SYDVKM. The CDR3 is 14 amino acids. Here the CDR3 reads CASSLGQGGYGYTF. The CDR3 DNA reads as TGTGCCAGCAGTTTAGGACAGGGAGGCTATGGCTACACCTTC.

The chain combines TRBV2 with TRBJ2-7, with 8 bases that match TRBD2. This CDR3 has 14 residues. In germline, CDR1 is SNHLY, CDR2 FYNNEI. V trimming: 6 bases; J trimming: 2 bases; junction bases outside the gene matches: 6. CDR3: CASRRLASTYEQYF. CDR3 nucleotide sequence: TGTGCCAGCAGGCGACTAGCGTCAACCTACGAGCAGTACTTC.

This clone was seen just once. Other DNA sequences in this sample translate to the same CDR3. The chain carries TRBV7-9 and TRBJ2-5; D not resolved. Germline V CDR1 and CDR2: SEHNR, FQNEAQ (reference sequence). This CDR3 contains 12 residues. The germline V and J ends were trimmed by 1 base and 5 bases, with 5 bases remaining between them. CDR3 amino acids: CASSLVRETQYF. Here the CDR3 DNA reads TGTGCCAGCAGCTTAGTTCGTGAGACCCAGTACTTC.

The chain uses TRBV5-1 and TRBJ2-1, with TRBD1 matching over 7 bases. The junction had 4 bases not matched to a gene; V was cut back by 5 bases and J by 5 bases. The CDR3 is made up of 13 amino acids. Germline lookup yields CDR1 SGHRS and CDR2 YFSETQ. For the CDR3, the DNA is TGCGCCAGCAGTCCTGACAGGGACAATGAGCAGTTCTTC. It yields the protein CASSPDRDNEQFF.

The V gene is TRBV7-2, the J gene TRBJ2-2, with D possibly being TRBD2 (5 bases). Trimming removed 4 bases at V and 7 bases at J, with 16 bases between. CDR1 is SGHTA and CDR2 is FQGNSA in the germline V gene. The CDR3 covers 15 residues. CDR3 DNA: TGTGCCAGCAGCTCGGGATCTCAACAGCGCGGGGAGCTGTTTTTT. Translation: CASSSGSQQRGELFF.

Comments on this clone: The sample holds other DNA sequences that translate to the same CDR3. The chain links TRBV18 to TRBJ2-7; perhaps TRBD1 as D (5 bases). The CDR3 loop spans 14 amino acids. Trimming removed 1 base at V and 4 bases at J, with 11 bases between. Germline CDR1 and CDR2: KGHSH and LQKENI. The CDR3 protein is CASSPRRDNYEQYF. CDR3 DNA: TGTGCCAGCTCACCACGCAGGGATAATTACGAGCAGTACTTC.

The chain joins TRBV11-3 to TRBJ2-3; D possibly corresponds to TRBD2 (6 bases). Germline-derived CDR1 and CDR2 are SGHNT and YENEEA. V lost 5 bases to trimming and J lost 4 bases, with 13 bases between them. The CDR3 is 14 amino acids. The CDR3 sequence: CASSPGGEADTQYF. The CDR3 nucleotides read TGTGCCAGCAGCCCCGGGGGAGAGGCAGATACGCAGTATTTT.

This clone came up a few times. The chain employs TRBV27 and TRBJ2-5; tentatively, D is TRBD1 or TRBD2 (6 bases each). The V gene lost 6 bases and the J gene lost 7 bases, with 21 bases spanning the gap. This CDR3 has 15 amino acids. CDR1 MNHEY and CDR2 SMNVEV come from the germline V gene (reference sequence). As DNA, the CDR3 is TGTGCCAGCAGCCGGGATTTGGGGGGCGCAGGGACCCAGTACTTC. Amino acids: CASSRDLGGAGTQYF.

About this clone itself: Other DNA variants within this sample encode the same CDR3. This rearrangement joins TRBV5-1 to TRBJ1-5; D uncertain. The V end lost 0 bases, the J end lost 5 bases, and 6 bases lay between the germline ends. The V gene's germline CDR1 is SGHRS and CDR2 YFSETQ. The length of the CDR3 is 13 residues. The CDR3 reads CASSLAGDQPQHF. In DNA, the CDR3 is TGCGCCAGCAGCTTGGCTGGGGATCAGCCCCAGCATTTT.

The V call is TRBV9, the J call TRBJ2-3; 9 bases map to TRBD1. The CDR3 length is 16 residues. The germline CDR1 and CDR2 sequences are SGDLS and YYNGEE. V trimming: 3 bases; J trimming: 2 bases; junction bases outside the gene matches: 7. The CDR3 sequence: CASSARWDRDTDTQYF. CDR3 bases: TGTGCCAGCAGCGCGCGGTGGGACAGGGACACAGATACGCAGTATTTT.

The chain combines TRBV28 with TRBJ2-5, with 9 positions matching TRBD2. Looked up from germline, CDR1 is MDHEN and CDR2 is SYDVKM. The V and J ends lost 7 bases and 2 bases, in that order; junction bases with no gene match: 8. This CDR3 has 15 amino acids. CDR3: CASMIAGAGQETQYF. The CDR3, as DNA: TGTGCCAGCATGATAGCGGGAGCGGGTCAAGAGACCCAGTACTTC.

A note on this clone: At one boundary the junction diverges from the germline segment, which might be a read error. The CDR3 DNA is TGTGCCAGCAGTGGGGTCCGGGGAGTCACTGAAGCCTTCTTT. The encoded protein is CASSGVRGVTEAFF. This rearrangement joins TRBV2 to TRBJ1-1; D ambiguous. Germline CDR1 reads SNHLY; CDR2 reads FYNNEI. The CDR3 spans 14 residues.